A single sample is the source of the 5 T cell receptor beta chains below, sequenced in a study of human T cells and chemical hapten exposure. TCRdb passed the RACE reads through MiXCR, listing each CDR3 protein once. This sample yields 150,000 to 200,000 distinct CDR3 sequences, of which more than 14% are seen a single time; 1.7% belongs to the top ten. The time point: patch test 1, 2 weeks after DPC sensitization. Sample treatment: therapeutic diphenylcyclopropenone sensitization with weekly scalp DPC. The sequenced sample was whole blood, obtained in connection with sensitization to the hapten diphenylcyclopropenone (DPC). The receptors were gathered from a woman younger than 45 with alopecia areata. Some clones in this sample may be carry-over from other donors' samples.

The chain is built from TRBV28 and TRBJ2-6, with D possibly TRBD2 on 6 matching bases. The CDR3 has 13 amino acids. Per germline, CDR1 MDHEN and CDR2 SYDVKM. V was clipped by 8 bases and J by 2 bases, with 7 bases between them. The CDR3 spells CASAGPGANVLTF. DNA of the CDR3: TGTGCCAGCGCGGGGCCTGGGGCCAACGTCCTGACTTTC.

The gene calls are TRBV20-1 and TRBJ2-5, with no clear D. This CDR3 is 15 amino acids long. Germline CDR1 and CDR2: DFQATT and SNEGSKA (reference sequence). V shed 6 bases and J shed 0 bases, with 17 bases lying between them. The chain's CDR3 is CSAPYRPLYQETQYF. CDR3 DNA sequence: TGCAGTGCCCCTTATCGGCCTTTGTACCAAGAGACCCAGTACTTC.

Only a few counts were recorded for this clonotype. The chain carries TRBV30 and TRBJ1-1; D not certain. Germline V gene sequence: CDR1 GTSNPN, CDR2 SVGIG (reference sequence). CDR3 length equals 13 residues. V was trimmed by 4 bases and J by 10 bases, leaving 19 bases between them. CDR3 protein: CAWMMANGLVAFF. CDR3 coding DNA: TGTGCCTGGATGATGGCTAACGGGCTGGTAGCTTTCTTT.

This clonotype was observed a handful of times. The chain uses TRBV4-3 and TRBJ1-2; no firm D call. CDR1 LGHNA and CDR2 YSLEER come from the germline V gene. CDR3 size: 13 residues. V lost 1 base and J lost 4, with 7 bases in between. The DNA for the CDR3 is TGCGCCAGCAGCCAAGTTGGGCTCTATGGCTACACCTTC. Protein product: CASSQVGLYGYTF.

This chain joins TRBV28 and TRBJ2-3; D is perhaps TRBD2 (7 bases). V lost 10 bases and J lost 5, with 19 bases in between. CDR3 length equals 14 residues. The germline CDR1 and CDR2 sequences are MDHEN and SYDVKM. CDR3 sequence: CAIGGGGAVDTQYF. CDR3 nucleotide sequence: TGTGCCATCGGAGGAGGGGGGGCGGTAGATACGCAGTATTTT.